This T cell receptor beta chain was recovered during a study of T cells in Graves' hyperthyroidism and ophthalmopathy. Across the whole study: Peripheral blood specimens were obtained at initial diagnosis, prior to any treatment.

What was amplified from RNA transcripts were TCR beta CDR3 regions. First-round RT-PCR with HTBI primers amplified the TCR CDR3 region. TCRdb reanalysed the multiplex PCR reads using MiXCR and keeps one entry per CDR3 protein. The repertoire holds 550,000 to 600,000 distinct CDR3 sequences, with approximately 15% as singletons. The CDR3 spans 15 residues. Unmatched junction bases numbered 10, after V lost 7 bases and J lost 5 bases. The germline CDR1 and CDR2 sequences are MGHRA and YSYEKL. In this sample, this clonotype turned up a few times. Its antigen is undetermined. Uncontrolled infections, other autoimmune diseases, pregnancy or lactation led to exclusion of patients. Regarding the study as a whole: Most thyroid clonotypes that were expanded above 0.001 also turned up in blood.

What was sequenced was blood. This TCR came from a woman aged 18-30 years with Graves' ophthalmopathy. The V gene is TRBV4-1, the J gene TRBJ1-4; 7 nucleotides agree with TRBD1. This chain's CDR3 is CASTTRDRVNEKLFF. CDR3 sequence (DNA): TGCGCCAGCACCACGAGAGACAGGGTAAATGAAAAACTGTTTTTT.